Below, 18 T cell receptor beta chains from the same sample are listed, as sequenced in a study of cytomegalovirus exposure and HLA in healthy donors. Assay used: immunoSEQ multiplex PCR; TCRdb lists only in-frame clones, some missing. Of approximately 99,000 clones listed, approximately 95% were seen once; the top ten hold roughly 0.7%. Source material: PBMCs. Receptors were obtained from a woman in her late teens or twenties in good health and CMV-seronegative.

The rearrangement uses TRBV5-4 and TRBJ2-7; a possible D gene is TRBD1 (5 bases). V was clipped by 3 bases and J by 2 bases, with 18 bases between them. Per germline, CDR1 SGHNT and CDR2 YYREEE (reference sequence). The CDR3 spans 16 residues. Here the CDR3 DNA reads TGTGCCAGCAGCTCCCTCAGGGAAGACCTTACCTACGAGCAGTACTTC. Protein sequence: CASSSLREDLTYEQYF.

CDR3 in amino acids: CASSPLLLKLDYGYTF. Written as DNA, the CDR3 is TGTGCCAGCAGCCCCTTATTATTGAAACTTGACTATGGCTACACCTTC. The rearrangement uses TRBV28 and TRBJ1-2; D not certain. Per germline, CDR1 MDHEN and CDR2 SYDVKM. V lost 6 bases to trimming and J lost 3 bases, with 20 bases between them. The CDR3 is 16 amino acids.

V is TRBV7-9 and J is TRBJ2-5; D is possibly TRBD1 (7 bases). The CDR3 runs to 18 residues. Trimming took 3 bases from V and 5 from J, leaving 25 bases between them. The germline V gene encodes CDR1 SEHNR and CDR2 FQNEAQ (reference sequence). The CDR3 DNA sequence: TGTGCCAGCAGCTTTTTGGAGGGTCAGGGGGACCTATCGGAGACCCAGTACTTC. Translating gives CASSFLEGQGDLSETQYF.

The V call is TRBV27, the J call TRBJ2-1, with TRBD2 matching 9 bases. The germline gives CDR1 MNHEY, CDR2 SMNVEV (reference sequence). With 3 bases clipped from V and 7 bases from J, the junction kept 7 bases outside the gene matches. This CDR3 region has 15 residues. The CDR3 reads CASSFLGLAGNEQFF. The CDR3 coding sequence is TGTGCCAGCAGTTTTCTGGGACTAGCTGGTAATGAGCAGTTCTTC.

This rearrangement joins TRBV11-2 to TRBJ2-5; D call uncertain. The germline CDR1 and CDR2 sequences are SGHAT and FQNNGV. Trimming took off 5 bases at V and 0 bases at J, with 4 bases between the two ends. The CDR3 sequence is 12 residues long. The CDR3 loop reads CASSPYQETQYF. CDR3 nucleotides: TGTGCCAGCAGCCCTTACCAAGAGACCCAGTACTTC. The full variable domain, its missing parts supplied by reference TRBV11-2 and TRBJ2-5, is EAGVAQSPRYKIIEKRQSVAFWCNPISGHATLYWYQQILGQGPKLLIQFQNNGVVDDSQLPKDRFSAERLKGVDSTLKIQPAKLEDSAVYLCASSPYQETQYFGPGTRLLVL.

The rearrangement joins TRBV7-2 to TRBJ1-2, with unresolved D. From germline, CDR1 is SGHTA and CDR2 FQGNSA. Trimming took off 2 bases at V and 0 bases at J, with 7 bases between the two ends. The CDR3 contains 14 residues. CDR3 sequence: CASSLLGPNYGYTF. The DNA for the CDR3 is TGTGCCAGCAGCTTACTGGGCCCTAACTATGGCTACACCTTC.

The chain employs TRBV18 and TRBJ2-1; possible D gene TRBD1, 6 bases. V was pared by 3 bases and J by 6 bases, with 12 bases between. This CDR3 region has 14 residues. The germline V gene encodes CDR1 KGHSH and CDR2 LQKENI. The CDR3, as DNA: TGTGCCAGCTCACCCCGGGACATGGGCAATGAGCAGTTCTTC. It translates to CASSPRDMGNEQFF. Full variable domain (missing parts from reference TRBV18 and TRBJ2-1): NAGVMQNPRHLVRRRGQEARLRCSPMKGHSHVYWYRQLPEEGLKFMVYLQKENIIDESGMPKERFSAEFPKEGPSILRIQQVVRGDSAAYFCASSPRDMGNEQFFGPGTRLTVL.

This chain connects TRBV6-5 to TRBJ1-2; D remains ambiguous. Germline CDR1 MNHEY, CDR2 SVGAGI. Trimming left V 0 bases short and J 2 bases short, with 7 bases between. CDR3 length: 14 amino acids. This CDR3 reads CASSYSWLNYGYTF. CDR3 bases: TGTGCCAGCAGTTACTCATGGCTCAACTATGGCTACACCTTC.

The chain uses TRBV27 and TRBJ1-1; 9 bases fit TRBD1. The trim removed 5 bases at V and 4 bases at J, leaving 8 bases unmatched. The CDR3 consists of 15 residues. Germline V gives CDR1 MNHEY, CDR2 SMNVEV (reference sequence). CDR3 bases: TGTGCCAGCAGTGCGACAGGGGGAACGGCCACTGAAGCTTTCTTT. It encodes CASSATGGTATEAFF.

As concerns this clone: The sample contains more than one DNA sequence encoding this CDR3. CDR3 in amino acids: CASSLDSSYNEQFF. The CDR3 nucleotides read TGCGCCAGCAGCTTGGACTCGTCCTACAATGAGCAGTTCTTC. This rearrangement joins TRBV5-1 to TRBJ2-1, with D unclear. Germline V gives CDR1 SGHRS, CDR2 YFSETQ. V shed 0 bases and J shed 1 base, with 5 bases lying between them. The CDR3 covers 14 residues. The variable domain in full, completed from reference TRBV5-1 and TRBJ2-1, reads KAGVTQTPRYLIKTRGQQVTLSCSPISGHRSVSWYQQTPGQGLQFLFEYFSETQRNKGNFPGRFSGRQFSNSRSEMNVSTLELGDSALYLCASSLDSSYNEQFFGPGTRLTVL.

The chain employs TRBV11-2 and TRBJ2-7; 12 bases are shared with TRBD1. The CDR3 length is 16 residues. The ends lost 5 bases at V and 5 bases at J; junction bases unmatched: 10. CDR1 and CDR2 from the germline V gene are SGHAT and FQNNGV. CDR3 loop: CASSDPPGTGGHEQYF. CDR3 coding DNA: TGTGCCAGCAGCGACCCCCCCGGGACAGGGGGCCACGAGCAGTACTTC.

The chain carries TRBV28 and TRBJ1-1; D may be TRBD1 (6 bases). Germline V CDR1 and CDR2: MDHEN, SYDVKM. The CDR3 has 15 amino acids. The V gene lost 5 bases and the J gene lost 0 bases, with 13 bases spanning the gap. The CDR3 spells CASSPMTGLNTEAFF. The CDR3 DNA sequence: TGTGCCAGCAGTCCCATGACAGGATTGAACACTGAAGCTTTCTTT.

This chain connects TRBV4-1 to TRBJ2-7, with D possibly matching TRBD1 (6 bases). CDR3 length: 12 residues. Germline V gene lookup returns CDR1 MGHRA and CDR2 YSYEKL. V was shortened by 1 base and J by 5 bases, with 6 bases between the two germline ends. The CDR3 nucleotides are TGCGCCAGCAGCCAAGCAGGGGACGAGCAGTACTTC. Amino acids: CASSQAGDEQYF.

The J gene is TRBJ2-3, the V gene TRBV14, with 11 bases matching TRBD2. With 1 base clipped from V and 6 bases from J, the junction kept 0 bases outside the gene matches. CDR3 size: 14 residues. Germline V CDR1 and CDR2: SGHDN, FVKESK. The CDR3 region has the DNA TGTGCCAGCAGCCAAGGGACTAGCGGGGATACGCAGTATTTT. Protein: CASSQGTSGDTQYF.

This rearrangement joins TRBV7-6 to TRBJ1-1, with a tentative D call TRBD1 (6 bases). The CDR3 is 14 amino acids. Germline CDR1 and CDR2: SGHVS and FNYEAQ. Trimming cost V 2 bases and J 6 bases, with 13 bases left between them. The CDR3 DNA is TGTGCCAGCAGCTTACAGGGGAGGGGCGCTGAAGCTTTCTTT. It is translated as CASSLQGRGAEAFF.

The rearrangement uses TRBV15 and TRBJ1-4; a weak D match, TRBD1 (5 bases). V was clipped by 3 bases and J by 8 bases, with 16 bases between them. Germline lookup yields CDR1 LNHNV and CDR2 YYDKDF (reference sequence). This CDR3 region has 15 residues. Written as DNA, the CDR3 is TGTGCCACCAGCAGCCGAGACAGTGCTCAGGAAAAACTGTTTTTT. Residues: CATSSRDSAQEKLFF.

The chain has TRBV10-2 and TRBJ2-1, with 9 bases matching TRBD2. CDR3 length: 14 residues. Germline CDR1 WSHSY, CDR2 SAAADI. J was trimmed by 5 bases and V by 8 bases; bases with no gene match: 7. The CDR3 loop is CASASGGSNNEQFF. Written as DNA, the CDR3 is TGCGCCAGCGCGAGCGGGGGGTCTAACAATGAGCAGTTCTTC.

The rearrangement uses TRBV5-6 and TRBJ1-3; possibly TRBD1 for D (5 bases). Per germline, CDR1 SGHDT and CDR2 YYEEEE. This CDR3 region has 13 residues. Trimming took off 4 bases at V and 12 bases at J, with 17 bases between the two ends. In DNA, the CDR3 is TGTGCCAGCAGCGTTGGCAGGGCCCCCGACATATATTTT. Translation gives CASSVGRAPDIYF.